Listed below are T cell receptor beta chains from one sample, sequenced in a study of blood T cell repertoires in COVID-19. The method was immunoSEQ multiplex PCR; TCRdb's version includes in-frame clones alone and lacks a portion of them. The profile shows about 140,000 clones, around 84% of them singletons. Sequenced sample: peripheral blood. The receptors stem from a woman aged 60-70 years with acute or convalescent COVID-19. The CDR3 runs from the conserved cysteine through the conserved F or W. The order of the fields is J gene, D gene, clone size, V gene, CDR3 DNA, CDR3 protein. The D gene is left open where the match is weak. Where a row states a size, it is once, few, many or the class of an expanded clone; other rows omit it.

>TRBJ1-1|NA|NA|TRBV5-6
TGTGCCACCCCAATACCAGTCCTCGTACCCACTGAAGCTTTCTTT
CATPIPVLVPTEAFF
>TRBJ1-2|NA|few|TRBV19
TGTGCCAGCCTACAGAACCCCTCAGACCCCTACACCTTC
CASLQNPSDPYTF
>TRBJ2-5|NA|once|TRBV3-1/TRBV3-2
TGTGCCAGCAGCCAGGCTTGGCAGGGAGAGACCCAGTACTTC
CASSQAWQGETQYF
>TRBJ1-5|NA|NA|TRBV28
TGTGCCAGCGAGGACACTAGCAATCAGCCCCAGCATTTT
CASEDTSNQPQHF
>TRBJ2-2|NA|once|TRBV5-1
TGCGCCAGCAGCTTGAGGGCGGGGACCACCGGGGAGCTGTTTTTT
CASSLRAGTTGELFF
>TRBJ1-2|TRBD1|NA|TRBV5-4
TGTGCCAGCAGCTTGGACCCGGGACAGGCAGGAAATGGCTACACCTTC
CASSLDPGQAGNGYTF
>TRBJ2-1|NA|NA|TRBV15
TGTGCCACCAGCAGGAACAAAAACAGGGGCGGGGATTACAATGAGCAGTTCTTC
CATSRNKNRGGDYNEQFF
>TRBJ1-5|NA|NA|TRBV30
TGTGCCTGGAGCTCCGGGACATTCGATCAGCCCCAGCATTTT
CAWSSGTFDQPQHF
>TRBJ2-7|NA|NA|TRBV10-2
TGCGCCAGCAGCCCCGGGGTCTACGAGCAGTACTTC
CASSPGVYEQYF
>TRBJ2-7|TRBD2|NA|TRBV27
TGTGCCAGCAGTTTATGGGCTAGCGGGGATTTTTACGAGCAGTACTTC
CASSLWASGDFYEQYF
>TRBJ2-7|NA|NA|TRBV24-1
TGTGCCACCAGTGATTCCCAGGGACACTACGAGCAGTACTTC
CATSDSQGHYEQYF
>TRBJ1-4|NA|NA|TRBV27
TGTGCCAGCAGTCCCCTCCGGAGTAATGAAAAACTGTTTTTT
CASSPLRSNEKLFF
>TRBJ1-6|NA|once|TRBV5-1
TGCGCCAGCAGCTTGGCCACGGGAGCCCTGGGAAGAGATTCACCCCTCCACTTT
CASSLATGALGRDSPLHF
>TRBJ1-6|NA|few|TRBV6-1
TGTGCCAGCAGTGAAAGCTCACCCCTCCACTTT
CASSESSPLHF
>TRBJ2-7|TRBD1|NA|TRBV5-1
TGCGCCAGCACGACGGACAGGGGAGACGAGCAGTACTTC
CASTTDRGDEQYF
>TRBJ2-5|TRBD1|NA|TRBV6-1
TGTGCCAGCAGTGCCTGGGACAGGGGGTTTCGAGAGACCCAGTACTTC
CASSAWDRGFRETQYF
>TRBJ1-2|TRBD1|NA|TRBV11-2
TGTGCCAGCAGCTTAGGGCGGGACAGATTAAACTATGGCTACACCTTC
CASSLGRDRLNYGYTF
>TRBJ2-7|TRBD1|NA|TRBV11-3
TGTGCCAGCAGCTTACCTACCCCGGGACAGATCTACGAGCAGTACTTC
CASSLPTPGQIYEQYF
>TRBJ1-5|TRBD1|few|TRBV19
TGTGCCAGTTCAACAGCAGGGGGGCTCAATCAGCCCCAGCATTTT
CASSTAGGLNQPQHF
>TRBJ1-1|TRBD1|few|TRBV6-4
TGTGCCAGCAGGGGACAGCCTGGGGGCACTGAAGCTTTCTTT
CASRGQPGGTEAFF
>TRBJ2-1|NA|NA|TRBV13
TGTGCCAGCAGGACGACATTGACCACCTACAATGAGCAGTTCTTC
CASRTTLTTYNEQFF
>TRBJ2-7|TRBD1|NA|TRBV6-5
TGTGCCAGCAGTTACTCTAGGACAGGGGGGGCCTACGAGCAGTACTTC
CASSYSRTGGAYEQYF
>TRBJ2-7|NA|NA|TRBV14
TGTGCCAGCAGCCCCCGGGAAGGCAACTACGAGCAGTACTTC
CASSPREGNYEQYF
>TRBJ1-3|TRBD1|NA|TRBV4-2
TGTGCCAGCAGCCCCTACATGGGGACAGGGGCGATCTCGGGGCGCACCATATATTTT
CASSPYMGTGAISGRTIYF
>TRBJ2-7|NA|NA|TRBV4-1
TGCGCCAGCAGGCCCGGGACTCTTAGCTCCTACGAGCAGTACTTC
CASRPGTLSSYEQYF
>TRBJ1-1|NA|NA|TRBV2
TGTGCCAGCACTAAATTGGACACTGAAGCTTTCTTT
CASTKLDTEAFF
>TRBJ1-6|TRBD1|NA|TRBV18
TGTGCCAGCTCACCCACTGCACAGGGGCGGAATTCACCCCTCCACTTT
CASSPTAQGRNSPLHF